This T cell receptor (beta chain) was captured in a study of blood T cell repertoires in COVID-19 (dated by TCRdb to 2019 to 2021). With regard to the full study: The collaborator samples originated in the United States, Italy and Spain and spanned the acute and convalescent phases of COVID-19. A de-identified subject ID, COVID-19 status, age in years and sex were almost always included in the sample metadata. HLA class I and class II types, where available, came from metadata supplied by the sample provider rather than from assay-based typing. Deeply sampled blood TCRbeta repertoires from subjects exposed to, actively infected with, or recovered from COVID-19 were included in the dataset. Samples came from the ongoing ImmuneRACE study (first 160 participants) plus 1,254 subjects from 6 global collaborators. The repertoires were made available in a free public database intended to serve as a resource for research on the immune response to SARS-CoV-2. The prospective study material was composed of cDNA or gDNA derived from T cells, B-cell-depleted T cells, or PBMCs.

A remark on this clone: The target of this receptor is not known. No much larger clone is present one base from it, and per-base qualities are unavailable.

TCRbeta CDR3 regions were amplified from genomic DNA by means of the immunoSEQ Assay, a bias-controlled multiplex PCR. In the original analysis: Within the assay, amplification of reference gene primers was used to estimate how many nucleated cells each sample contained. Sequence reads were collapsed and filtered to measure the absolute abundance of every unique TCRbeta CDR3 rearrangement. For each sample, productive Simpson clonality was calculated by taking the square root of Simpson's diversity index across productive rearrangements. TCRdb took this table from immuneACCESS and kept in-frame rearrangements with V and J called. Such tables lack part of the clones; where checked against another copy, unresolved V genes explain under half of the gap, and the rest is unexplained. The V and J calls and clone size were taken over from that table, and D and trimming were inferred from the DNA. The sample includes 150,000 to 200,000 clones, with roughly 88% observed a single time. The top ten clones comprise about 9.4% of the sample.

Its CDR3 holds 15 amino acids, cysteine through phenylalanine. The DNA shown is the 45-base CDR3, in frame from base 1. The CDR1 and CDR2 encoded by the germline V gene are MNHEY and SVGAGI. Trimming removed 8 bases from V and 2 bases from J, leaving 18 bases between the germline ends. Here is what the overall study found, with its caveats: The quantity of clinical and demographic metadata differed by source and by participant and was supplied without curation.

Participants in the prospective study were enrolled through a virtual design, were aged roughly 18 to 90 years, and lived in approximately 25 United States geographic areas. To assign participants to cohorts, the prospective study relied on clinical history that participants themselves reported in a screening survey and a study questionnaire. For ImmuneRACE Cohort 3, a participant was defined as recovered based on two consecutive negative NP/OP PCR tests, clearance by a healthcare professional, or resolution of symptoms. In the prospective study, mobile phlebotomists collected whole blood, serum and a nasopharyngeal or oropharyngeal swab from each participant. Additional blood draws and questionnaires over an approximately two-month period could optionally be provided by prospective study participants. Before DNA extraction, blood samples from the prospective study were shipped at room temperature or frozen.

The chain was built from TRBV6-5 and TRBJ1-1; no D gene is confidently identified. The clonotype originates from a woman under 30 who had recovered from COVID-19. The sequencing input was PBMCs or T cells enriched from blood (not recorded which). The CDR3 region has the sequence CASSYHRGRNTEAFF. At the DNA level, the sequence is TGTGCCAGCTCCTACCACCGGGGAAGAAACACTGAAGCTTTCTTT.